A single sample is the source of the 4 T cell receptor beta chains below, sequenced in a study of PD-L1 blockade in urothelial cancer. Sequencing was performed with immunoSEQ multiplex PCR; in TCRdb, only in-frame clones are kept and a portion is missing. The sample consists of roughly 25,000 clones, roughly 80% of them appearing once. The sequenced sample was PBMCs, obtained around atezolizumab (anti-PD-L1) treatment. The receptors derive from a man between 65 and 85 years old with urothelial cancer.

CDR3 in DNA: TGTGCCACCGCCCCCGGGGCGGGAGCTAATGAAAAACTGTTTTTT. This gives the protein CATAPGAGANEKLFF. The chain couples TRBV6-1 to TRBJ1-4, with D perhaps matching TRBD1 (5 bases). The CDR3 has 15 amino acids. Germline V gene data show CDR1 as MNHNS and CDR2 as SASEGT. Trimming took 10 bases from V and 3 from J, leaving 18 bases between them.

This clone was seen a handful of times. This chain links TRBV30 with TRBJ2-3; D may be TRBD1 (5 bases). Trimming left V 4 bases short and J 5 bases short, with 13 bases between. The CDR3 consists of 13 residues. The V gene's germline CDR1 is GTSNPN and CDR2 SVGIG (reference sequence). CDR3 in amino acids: CAWTGSWGDTQYF. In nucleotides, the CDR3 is TGTGCCTGGACAGGGTCGTGGGGAGATACGCAGTATTTT.

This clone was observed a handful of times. The CDR3 is CASSPGTGTQETQYF. CDR3 bases: TGTGCCAGCAGCCCCGGGACAGGGACACAAGAGACCCAGTACTTC. The rearrangement joins TRBV11-3 to TRBJ2-5; TRBD1 matches 9 bases. The CDR3 consists of 15 residues. The germline gives CDR1 SGHNT, CDR2 YENEEA. Trimming cost V 5 bases and J 2 bases; bases outside gene matches: 6.

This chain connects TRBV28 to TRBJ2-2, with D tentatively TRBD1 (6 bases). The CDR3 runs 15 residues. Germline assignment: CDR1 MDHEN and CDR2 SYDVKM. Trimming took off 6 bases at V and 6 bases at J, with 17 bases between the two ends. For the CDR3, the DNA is TGTGCCAGCAGCTTGAGGACAGCCCCCCCCGGGGAGCTGTTTTTT. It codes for CASSLRTAPPGELFF.